Each of the 9 T cell receptor beta chains below was sequenced from the same sample in a study of cytomegalovirus exposure and HLA in healthy donors. The PCR ran on 60 Vbeta and 13 Jbeta primers. Assay: immunoSEQ multiplex PCR; the TCRdb copy retains only in-frame clones and omits some. The sample holds some 120,000 clones, 77% seen once. The specimen sequenced was PBMCs. Receptors originate from a man aged 35 to 55 in good health and CMV-seropositive.

The chain joins TRBV30 to TRBJ1-6; D is perhaps TRBD1 (6 bases). V was cut by 5 bases and J by 7 bases, with 21 bases left in between. There are 16 residues in the CDR3. The V gene's germline CDR1 is GTSNPN and CDR2 SVGIG (reference sequence). CDR3 protein: CAWDGRGGMGNSPLHF. CDR3 nucleotides: TGTGCCTGGGACGGACGTGGGGGCATGGGGAATTCACCCCTCCACTTT.

The table lists this clone with a few counts. The chain employs TRBV5-4 and TRBJ1-6; D uncertain. V lost 7 bases and J 0 bases, leaving 8 bases between the germline ends. Germline V gives CDR1 SGHNT, CDR2 YYREEE (reference sequence). The CDR3 has 14 amino acids. The CDR3 protein is CASVGSSYNSPLHF. Here the CDR3 DNA reads TGTGCCAGCGTTGGGAGCTCCTATAATTCACCCCTCCACTTT. The full variable domain, rest sourced from reference TRBV5-4 and TRBJ1-6, is ETGVTQSPTHLIKTRGQQVTLRCSSQSGHNTVSWYQQALGQGPQFIFQYYREEENGRGNFPPRFSGLQFPNYSSELNVNALELDDSALYLCASVGSSYNSPLHFGNGTRLTVT.

The V gene is TRBV7-2, the J gene TRBJ2-3; 13 nucleotides line up with TRBD2. The CDR3 has 16 residues. The V segment lost 8 bases and the J segment 4 bases; nucleotides outside the gene matches: 9. The germline CDR1 and CDR2 sequences are SGHTA and FQGNSA. In nucleotides, the CDR3 is TGTGCCAGCCGCCGACTAGCGGGGGGCCAACCAGATACGCAGTATTTT. As protein: CASRRLAGGQPDTQYF.

This sequence joins TRBV18 and TRBJ2-2; D may be TRBD2 (6 bases). CDR1 and CDR2 (germline): KGHSH, LQKENI. Trimming removed 4 bases at V and 3 bases at J, with 15 bases between. The length of the CDR3 is 16 residues. CDR3 coding DNA: TGTGCCAGCTCACACCAGTGGAGGGGTGACACCGGGGAGCTGTTTTTT. This gives the protein CASSHQWRGDTGELFF.

Only a few counts were recorded for this clone. The chain carries TRBV30 and TRBJ1-2; 9 bases map to TRBD1. Germline CDR1 is GTSNPN and CDR2 is SVGIG (reference sequence). The CDR3 contains 15 residues. V was pared by 5 bases and J by 4 bases, with 11 bases of the junction left unmatched. The CDR3 nucleotides are TGTGCCTGGCAATCCCCGGGACAGGGCTCCTATGGCTACACCTTC. Translation gives CAWQSPGQGSYGYTF.

On this clone: The junction differs from germline at one of its ends, possibly a read error. V and J are TRBV30 and TRBJ2-5; D might be TRBD2 (6 bases). The end of the DNA fits TRBJ2-7 better, so the J call may be wrong. CDR1 is GTSNPN, CDR2 SVGIG, per germline (reference sequence). The CDR3 consists of 15 residues. CDR3 nucleotide sequence: TGCGCCTGGAGTCTCGGGGCAGGGACTGTCTACGAGCAGTACTTC. Protein: CAWSLGAGTVYEQYF.

V usage is TRBV5-6 and J usage is TRBJ2-7; TRBD1 might be the D (6 bases). Deletions cut 0 bases from V and 7 bases from J, with 17 bases between. Germline assignment: CDR1 SGHDT and CDR2 YYEEEE. The CDR3 totals 15 residues. CDR3 region: CASSLDRRRGSEQYF. CDR3 bases: TGTGCCAGCAGCTTGGATAGGCGCAGGGGAAGTGAGCAGTACTTC.

This chain joins TRBV11-2 and TRBJ2-7, with D possibly matching TRBD1 (5 bases). CDR3 length equals 15 residues. Germline V gives CDR1 SGHAT, CDR2 FQNNGV. V lost 5 bases to trimming and J lost 1 base, with 15 bases between them. The CDR3 loop reads CASSQRVDTSYEQYF. The CDR3 region has the DNA TGTGCCAGCAGCCAACGGGTGGACACTTCCTACGAGCAGTACTTC.

The gene calls are TRBV5-1 and TRBJ1-4, with 9 bases lining up with TRBD1. Trimming removed 0 bases from V and 4 bases from J; junction bases left unmatched: 4. The CDR3 loop spans 16 amino acids. CDR1 is SGHRS, CDR2 YFSETQ, per germline. CDR3 nucleotide sequence: TGCGCCAGCAGCTTGGGCCGGACAGGGGATAATGAAAAACTGTTTTTT. It yields the protein CASSLGRTGDNEKLFF.